The following is a T cell receptor beta chain sequence with its context. The data originate from a study of cytomegalovirus exposure and HLA in healthy donors. Use of 60 Vbeta and 13 Jbeta primers characterized the PCR. The data were produced by immunoSEQ multiplex PCR, yet TCRdb's version contains in-frame clones alone and is incomplete. The data show roughly 100,000 clones, roughly 15% seen once. Germline V CDR1 and CDR2: SGHTA, FQGNSA. Deletions cut 1 base from V and 8 bases from J, with 11 bases between. The CDR3 covers 13 residues. The receptor comes from a female donor in good health and CMV-seronegative. The rearrangement uses TRBV7-2 and TRBJ1-2; D possibly corresponds to TRBD1 (5 bases). Sequenced: PBMCs. CDR3 residues: CASSLVAGLGYTF. DNA for the CDR3: TGTGCCAGCAGCTTAGTGGCGGGGCTCGGCTACACCTTC. The whole variable domain, filled in from reference TRBV7-2 and TRBJ1-2, reads GAGVSQSPSNKVTEKGKDVELRCDPISGHTALYWYRQSLGQGLEFLIYFQGNSAPDKSGLPSDRFSAERTGGSVSTLTIQRTQQEDSAVYLCASSLVAGLGYTFGSGTRLTVV.